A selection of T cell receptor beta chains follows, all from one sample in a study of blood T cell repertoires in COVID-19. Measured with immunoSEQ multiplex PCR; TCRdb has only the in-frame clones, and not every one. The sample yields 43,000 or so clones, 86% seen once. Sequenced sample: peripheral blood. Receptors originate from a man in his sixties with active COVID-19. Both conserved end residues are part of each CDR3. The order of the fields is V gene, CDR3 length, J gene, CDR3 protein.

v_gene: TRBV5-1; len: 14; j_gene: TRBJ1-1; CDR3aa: CASSVDSRNTEAFF
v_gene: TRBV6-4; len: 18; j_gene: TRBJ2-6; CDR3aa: CASSDGGQGISGANVLTF
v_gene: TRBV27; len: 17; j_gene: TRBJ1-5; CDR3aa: CASSPRTGVISNQPQHF
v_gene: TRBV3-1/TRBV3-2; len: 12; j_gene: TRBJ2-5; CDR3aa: CASSGTEETQYF
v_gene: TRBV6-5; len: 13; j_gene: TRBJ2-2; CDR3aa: CASSYSIDGELFF
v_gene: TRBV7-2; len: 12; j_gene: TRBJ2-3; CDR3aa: CASSSSGDTQYF
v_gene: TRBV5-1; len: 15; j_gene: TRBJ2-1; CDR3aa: CASSLGQISYNEQFF
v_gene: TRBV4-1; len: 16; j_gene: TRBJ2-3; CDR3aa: CASSQDLGRYPDTQYF
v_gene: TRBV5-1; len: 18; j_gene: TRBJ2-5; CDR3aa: CASSRGLAGGGFQETQYF
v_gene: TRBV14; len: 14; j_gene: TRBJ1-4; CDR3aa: CASSPTANNEKLFF
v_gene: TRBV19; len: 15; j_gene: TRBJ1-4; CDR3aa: CASSPGGPGGEKLFF
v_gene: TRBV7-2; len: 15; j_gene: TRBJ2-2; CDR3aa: CASSLGLAYTGELFF
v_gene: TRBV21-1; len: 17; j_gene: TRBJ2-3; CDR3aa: CASSKGGYRGWADTQYF
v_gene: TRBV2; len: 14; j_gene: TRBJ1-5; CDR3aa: CASGLGTGGQPQHF
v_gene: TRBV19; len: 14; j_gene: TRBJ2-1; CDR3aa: CASRYQGGGDEQFF
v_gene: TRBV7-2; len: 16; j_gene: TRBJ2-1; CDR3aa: CASSPVLAGGYNEQFF
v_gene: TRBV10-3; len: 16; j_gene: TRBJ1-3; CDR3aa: CAISEDTSFSGNTIYF
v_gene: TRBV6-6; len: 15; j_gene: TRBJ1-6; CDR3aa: CASSYEGQPNSPLHF
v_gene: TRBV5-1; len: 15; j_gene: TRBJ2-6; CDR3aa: CASSLRGSGANVLTF
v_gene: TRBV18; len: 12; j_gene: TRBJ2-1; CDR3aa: CASSPGQGTQFF
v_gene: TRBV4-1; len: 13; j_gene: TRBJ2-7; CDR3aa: CASSGTGVYEQYF
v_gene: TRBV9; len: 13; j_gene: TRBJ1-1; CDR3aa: CASSAGDSNEAFF
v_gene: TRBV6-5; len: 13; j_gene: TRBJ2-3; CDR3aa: CASGSGDVDTQYF
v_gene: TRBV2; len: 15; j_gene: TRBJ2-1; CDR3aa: CASSARTSGYNEQFF
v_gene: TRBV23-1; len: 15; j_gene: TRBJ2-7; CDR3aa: CASSQPRGSNNEQYF
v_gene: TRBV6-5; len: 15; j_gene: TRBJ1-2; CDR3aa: CASRRGPERNIGYTF
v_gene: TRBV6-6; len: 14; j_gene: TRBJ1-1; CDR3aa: CASSYSEENTEAFF
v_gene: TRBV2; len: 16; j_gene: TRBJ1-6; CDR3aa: CASSEEGGFMNSPLHF
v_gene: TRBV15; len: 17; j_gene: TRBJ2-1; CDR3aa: CATSPRMSGATYNEQFF
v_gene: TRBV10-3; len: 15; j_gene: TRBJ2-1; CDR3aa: CAISESAGGLNEQFF
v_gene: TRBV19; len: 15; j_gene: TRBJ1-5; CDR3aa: CASSISGQTNQPQHF
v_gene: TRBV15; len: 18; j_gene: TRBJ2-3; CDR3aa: CATSRDFALAGELDTQYF
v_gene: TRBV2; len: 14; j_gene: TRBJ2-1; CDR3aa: CASSGLAGHNEQFF
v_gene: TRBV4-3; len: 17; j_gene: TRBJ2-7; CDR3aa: CASSQESITGRGYEQYF
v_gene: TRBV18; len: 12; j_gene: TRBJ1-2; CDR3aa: CASSRQEDGYTF
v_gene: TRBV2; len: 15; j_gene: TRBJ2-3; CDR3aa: CASSVLAEPTDTQYF
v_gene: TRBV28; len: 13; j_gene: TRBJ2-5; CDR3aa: CASIQTGRETQYF
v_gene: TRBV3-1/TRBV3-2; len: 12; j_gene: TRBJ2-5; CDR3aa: CASSVQGETQYF
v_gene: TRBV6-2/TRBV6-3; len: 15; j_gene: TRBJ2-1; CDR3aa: CASSGSGRVYNEQFF
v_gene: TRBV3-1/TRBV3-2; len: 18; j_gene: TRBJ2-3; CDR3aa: CASSQGLGLAGVTDTQYF
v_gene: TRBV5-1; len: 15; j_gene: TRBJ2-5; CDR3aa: CASSLGLAVQETQYF
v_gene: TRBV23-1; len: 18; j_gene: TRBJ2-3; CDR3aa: CASSQFPGGAPVPDTQYF
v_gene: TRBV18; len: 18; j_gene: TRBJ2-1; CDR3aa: CASSPPLGAQSSYNEQFF
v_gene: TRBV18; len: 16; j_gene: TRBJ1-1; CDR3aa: CASSPDSRALSTEAFF
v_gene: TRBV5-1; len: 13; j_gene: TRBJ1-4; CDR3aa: CASSLGRNEKLFF
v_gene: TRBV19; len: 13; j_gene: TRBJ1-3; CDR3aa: CASTQAGGNTIYF
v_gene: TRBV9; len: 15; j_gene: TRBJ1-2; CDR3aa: CASSVEGRGTYGYTF
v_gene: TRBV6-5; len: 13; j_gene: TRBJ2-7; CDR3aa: CASRGWDRGEQYF
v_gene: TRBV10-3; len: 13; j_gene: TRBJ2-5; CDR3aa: CAISGTSQETQYF
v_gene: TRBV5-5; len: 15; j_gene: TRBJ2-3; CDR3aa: CASSLEGGYEDTQYF
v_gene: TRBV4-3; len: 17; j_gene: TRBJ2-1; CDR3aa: CASSQDPSGSSYNEQFF